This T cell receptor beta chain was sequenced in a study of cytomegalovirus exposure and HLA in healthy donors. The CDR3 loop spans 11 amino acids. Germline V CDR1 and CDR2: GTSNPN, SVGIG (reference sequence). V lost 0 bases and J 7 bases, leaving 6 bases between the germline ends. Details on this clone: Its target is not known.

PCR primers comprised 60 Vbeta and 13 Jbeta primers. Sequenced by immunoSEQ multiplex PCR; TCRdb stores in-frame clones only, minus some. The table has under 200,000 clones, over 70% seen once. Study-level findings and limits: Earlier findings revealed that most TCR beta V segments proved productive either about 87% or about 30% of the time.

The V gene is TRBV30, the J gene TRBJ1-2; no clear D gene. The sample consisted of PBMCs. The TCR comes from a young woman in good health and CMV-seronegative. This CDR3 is CAWSVLGGYTF. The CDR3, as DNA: TGTGCCTGGAGTGTACTAGGTGGCTACACCTTC.